This TCR beta chain is drawn from a study of blood T cell repertoires in COVID-19. Study overall: Spain, Italy and the United States supplied samples that represented acute and convalescent COVID-19. Nucleic acid was either cDNA or gDNA, and it came from T cells, B-cell-depleted T cells, or PBMCs.

As processed by the authors: The assay estimated nucleated cells by amplifying reference gene primers. Profiling relied on immunoSEQ multiplex PCR, and the TCRdb table lists in-frame clones only, not all of them. That table is the source of V, J and clone size, and D and trimming were worked out from the DNA. The sample holds 150,000 to 200,000 clones, about nine tenths seen once. The V gene's germline CDR1 is SGHVS and CDR2 FQNEAQ. The CDR3 is 14 amino acids. V gave up 1 base and J gave up 3 bases, with 9 bases separating them. The chain recombines TRBV7-8 with TRBJ2-5, with a weak D call TRBD2 (6 bases). The sequence came from a woman in her 70s with acute or convalescent COVID-19. Sequenced input: peripheral blood. The CDR3 DNA follows: TGTGCCAGCAGCTTAGTTCGCGGGGAAGAGACCCAGTACTTC. Translation gives CASSLVRGEETQYF.